Listed here is a single TCR beta chain. It was CD45RO-negative cells, positively selected for CCR7, that made up naive CD8 cells, with terminally differentiated effector memory CD45RA+ cells excluded. The study drew its donors from healthy HIV-negative adults without recent acute infections or vaccinations. All the donors were Caucasian adults who lived in Nashville, Tennessee. The sample originates from a study of shared clonotypes between healthy human individuals. Genomic DNA of every subset was divided equally among multiple immunoSEQ plates. Per sorted-subset replicate PCR, input was 150 to 250 ng DNA, representing 30,000 or so T cell genomes. Data came from immunoSEQ multiplex PCR; TCRdb stores just in-frame clones and leaves some out. Here the sample spans about 580,000 clones, roughly 98% being singletons. The CDR3 contains 16 residues. Germline lookup yields CDR1 SGHRS and CDR2 YFSETQ. The germline V and J ends were trimmed by 1 base and 0 bases, with 13 bases remaining between them.

This sequence was found in a man between 25 and 39 years old in good health. Sequenced material: naive CD8+ T cells sorted from blood. The chain carries TRBV5-1 and TRBJ1-2, with no clear D. CDR3 sequence: CASSLYGGKSNYGYTF. Here the CDR3 DNA reads TGCGCCAGCAGCTTGTATGGCGGGAAGTCTAACTATGGCTACACCTTC.